These T cell receptor beta chains were read from a single sample in a study of cytomegalovirus exposure and HLA in healthy donors. Some clones are missing from TCRdb's copy, which holds only in-frame ones; the method was immunoSEQ multiplex PCR. Of about 150,000 clones listed, roughly 70% are singletons. Specimen: PBMCs. These receptors originate from a woman aged 40-49 years in good health and CMV-seronegative. Each CDR3 is given with its conserved first and last residue. A D gene is named only where the DNA matches it firmly. Clone size, where shown, is once, few, many, or a class for clones that have expanded.

>.|12|TRBV10-3|TRBJ1-1|.
TGTGCCATCAGTGAGGACAGAACTGAAGCTTTCTTT
CAISEDRTEAFF
>.|16|TRBV25-1|TRBJ2-1|.
TGTGCCAGCAGTGAATGGGAGTCGAGAGAGGTGAATGAGCAGTTCTTC
CASSEWESREVNEQFF
>.|14|TRBV5-1|TRBJ2-3|.
TGCGCCAGCAGCGCACTGCCGGGCACAGATACGCAGTATTTT
CASSALPGTDTQYF
>TRBD1|16|TRBV14|TRBJ2-7|.
TGTGCCAGCAGCGCTGGACAGGGGTCGAGCTCCTACGAGCAGTACTTC
CASSAGQGSSSYEQYF
>.|15|TRBV19|TRBJ2-1|.
TGTGCCAGTAGTATGTGGCAGCCGGGAATGAACGAGCAGTTCTTC
CASSMWQPGMNEQFF
>.|14|TRBV4-1|TRBJ2-1|few
TGCGCCAGCAGCCAACACCTCGGCCGACTCGAGCAGTTCTTC
CASSQHLGRLEQFF
>TRBD2|18|TRBV5-1|TRBJ2-2|.
TGCGCCAGCAGCTCCGCGCCCGGGACTAGAATTAACACCGGGGAGCTGTTTTTT
CASSSAPGTRINTGELFF
>.|14|TRBV2|TRBJ1-2|.
TGTGCCAGCAAGGACGGCAGGGGAGTTCAGGGCTACACCTTC
CASKDGRGVQGYTF
>.|14|TRBV6-1|TRBJ2-7|.
TGTGCCAGCTGGACAGCCCTAAACTCCTACGAGCAGTACTTC
CASWTALNSYEQYF
>.|16|TRBV5-1|TRBJ2-7|.
TGCGCCAGCAGCTGGGCCGGTTCATCCGGCTCCTACGAGCAGTACTTC
CASSWAGSSGSYEQYF
>.|13|TRBV7-8|TRBJ1-5|.
TGTGCCAGCACCCGGGACTCCAATCAGCCCCAGCATTTT
CASTRDSNQPQHF
>.|15|TRBV5-4|TRBJ1-6|.
TGTGCCAGCAGCTCCAGGGGATTTACTAATTCACCCCTCCACTTT
CASSSRGFTNSPLHF
>TRBD1|15|TRBV6-4|TRBJ1-5|.
TGTGCCAGCAGGCGATCGACAGGGGTGGATCAGCCCCAGCATTTT
CASRRSTGVDQPQHF
>TRBD2|17|TRBV11-2|TRBJ2-3|.
TGTGCCAGCAGCTTAGAGACTAGCGGGGAGAGCACAGATACGCAGTATTTT
CASSLETSGESTDTQYF
>.|12|TRBV18|TRBJ2-1|.
TGTGCCAGCTCACCCACTACCGACGAGCAGTTCTTC
CASSPTTDEQFF
>TRBD1|13|TRBV11-2|TRBJ1-2|.
TGTGCCAGCAGCTTAAGGACAGGTCTACTCTCCACCTTC
CASSLRTGLLSTF
>TRBD2|16|TRBV9|TRBJ2-3|.
TGTGCCAGCAGCGTCGGTCGCGGGGGGGACACAGATACGCAGTATTTT
CASSVGRGGDTDTQYF
>.|15|TRBV7-9|TRBJ2-7|.
TGTTCCAGCAGCTTAGGGGCTAGCGATTCCTACGAGCAGTACTTC
CSSSLGASDSYEQYF
>TRBD2|13|TRBV11-3|TRBJ2-7|.
TGTGCCAGCAGCCCGGGAGGAGAGTACGAGCAGTACTTC
CASSPGGEYEQYF
>TRBD2|13|TRBV9|TRBJ2-5|.
TGTGCCAGCAGGGGGGGGTATCAAGAGACCCAGTACTTC
CASRGGYQETQYF
>TRBD2|16|TRBV4-2|TRBJ2-2|.
TGTGCCAGCAGGCAAAGGGGACTAGATAACACCGGGGAGCTGTTTTTT
CASRQRGLDNTGELFF
>TRBD1|18|TRBV4-1|TRBJ1-6|.
TGCGCCAGCAGCCAACACCAGACAGGGAGCTCCTATAATTCACCCCTCCACTTT
CASSQHQTGSSYNSPLHF
>.|16|TRBV6-1|TRBJ1-2|.
TGTGCCAGCAGTGAATATGGTATGGAGGCTAACTATGGCTACACCTTC
CASSEYGMEANYGYTF
>.|16|TRBV28|TRBJ2-7|.
TGTGCCAGCAGGCCCCCTTTGGCAGGTTTTTCCTACGAGCAGTACTTC
CASRPPLAGFSYEQYF
>.|15|TRBV18|TRBJ2-7|.
TGTGCCAGCTCACCCCCGGGACAAGCCCCCTACGAGCAGTACTTC
CASSPPGQAPYEQYF
>.|15|TRBV18|TRBJ2-7|once
TGTGCCAGCTCATCGAATCAGGGATGGGAAGACGAGCAGTACTTC
CASSSNQGWEDEQYF
>.|14|TRBV5-1|TRBJ1-1|.
TGCGCCAGCAGCTTCGGCCCCCGGGGCACTGAAGCTTTCTTT
CASSFGPRGTEAFF
>.|12|TRBV27|TRBJ1-2|.
TGTGCCAGCAGTTCCCCGGGGGGGGGCTACACCTTC
CASSSPGGGYTF
>TRBD2|19|TRBV10-1|TRBJ2-1|.
TGCGCCAGCAGTGCTTCCGGGACTAGCGGGAGTGCGGCCTACAATGAGCAGTTCTTC
CASSASGTSGSAAYNEQFF
>TRBD1|15|TRBV11-3|TRBJ2-1|.
TGTGCCAGCAGCCCCGGACAGGGAACCTACAATGAGCAGTTCTTC
CASSPGQGTYNEQFF
>.|15|TRBV10-3|TRBJ2-3|.
TGTGCCATCAGTGAGTCGGTAGCGAGCTCAGATACGCAGTATTTT
CAISESVASSDTQYF
>TRBD1|14|TRBV13|TRBJ2-2|.
TGTGCCAGCAGCCGGACAGGGGTGACCGGGGAGCTGTTTTTT
CASSRTGVTGELFF
>TRBD1|15|TRBV6-5|TRBJ2-2|.
TGTGCCAGCAGCCTCCCGGGACAGGGGCCCGGGGAGCTGTTTTTT
CASSLPGQGPGELFF
>.|15|TRBV6-5|TRBJ1-6|.
TGTGCCAGCAGTTACTCAGGGGTAGTCGGCTCACCCCTCCACTTT
CASSYSGVVGSPLHF
>.|14|TRBV5-1|TRBJ1-1|few
TGCGCCAGCAGCCTTCAGGGCCATCTCACTGAAGCTTTCTTT
CASSLQGHLTEAFF
>.|11|TRBV5-1|TRBJ2-1|few
TGCGCCAGCGGACTTCAAAATGAGCAGTTCTTC
CASGLQNEQFF
>.|12|TRBV29-1|TRBJ1-1|.
TGCAGCGCCCAAGGGGGGGGACCCGAAGCTTTCTTT
CSAQGGGPEAFF
>.|14|TRBV9|TRBJ2-7|few
TGTGCCAGCAGCGCGTGGCTTTCGGCGGGGGAGCAGTACTTC
CASSAWLSAGEQYF
>TRBD1|18|TRBV4-1|TRBJ1-3|.
TGCGCCAGCAGCCAAGAAAAATTGGTCGACAGGGATGGAAACACCATATATTTT
CASSQEKLVDRDGNTIYF
>TRBD2|18|TRBV7-2|TRBJ2-1|.
TGTGCCAGCAGCTTAGGCCCCCTTCTAGCGGGAGAGGTAAATGAGCAGTTCTTC
CASSLGPLLAGEVNEQFF
>TRBD1|15|TRBV7-8|TRBJ1-3|.
TGTGCCAGCGGCATACAGGGGAGATCTGGAAACACCATATATTTT
CASGIQGRSGNTIYF
>TRBD2|16|TRBV12-5|TRBJ2-7|.
TGTGCTAGTGGTTTGGGACTAGCGGGACGTTCCTACGAGCAGTACTTC
CASGLGLAGRSYEQYF
>.|15|TRBV5-1|TRBJ2-1|few
TGCGCCAGCGCCCCGGACAGTCTCTCCTACAATGAGCAGTTCTTC
CASAPDSLSYNEQFF
>TRBD1|16|TRBV7-9|TRBJ1-4|few
TGTGCCAGCAGAAAGGACAGGATTGCAACTAATGAAAAACTGTTTTTT
CASRKDRIATNEKLFF
>TRBD1|16|TRBV12-5|TRBJ1-2|.
TGTGCTAGTGGTTTGGGGCGGGGGGACAGGGTCTATGGCTACACCTTC
CASGLGRGDRVYGYTF
>.|13|TRBV7-6|TRBJ1-1|few
TGTGCCAGCAGCTTAGCCTGGAACACTGAAGCTTTCTTT
CASSLAWNTEAFF
>.|15|TRBV6-5|TRBJ1-6|.
TGTGCCACCCCAAGTCCGGGACAACCGAACGGACCCCTCCACTTT
CATPSPGQPNGPLHF
>.|13|TRBV5-4|TRBJ2-7|once
TGTGCCAGCAGCCGAACAGAGACTATGGAGCAGTACTTC
CASSRTETMEQYF
>TRBD2|15|TRBV11-3|TRBJ2-7|.
TGTGCCAGCAGTCCGGGACTAGCGGGAGAGGACGAGCAGTACTTC
CASSPGLAGEDEQYF
>.|15|TRBV19|TRBJ2-1|.
TGTGCCAGTAGTTGGACAGCCGCATCCTACAATGAGCAGTTCTTC
CASSWTAASYNEQFF
>.|14|TRBV5-1|TRBJ2-5|.
TGCGCCAGCAGCCAAGGACGGGCGGAGGGGACCCAGTACTTC
CASSQGRAEGTQYF
>.|14|TRBV30|TRBJ1-2|.
TGTGCCTGGATGGTTGAGGGCGTTCACTATGGCTACACCTTC
CAWMVEGVHYGYTF
>TRBD2|13|TRBV10-1|TRBJ2-1|.
TGCGCCAGCAGTCTAGCGGGAACCTATGAGCAGTTCTTC
CASSLAGTYEQFF
>.|11|TRBV5-6|TRBJ1-2|.
TGTGCCAGCAGCCCGGGGTATGGCTACACCTTC
CASSPGYGYTF
>TRBD2|15|TRBV7-2|TRBJ2-1|few
TGTGCCAGCAGCTCACTAGCGGGAGGGAGCAATGAGCAGTTCTTC
CASSSLAGGSNEQFF
>.|15|TRBV5-4|TRBJ1-4|.
TGTGCCAGCAGCTTAGACATGAGGGGGTATGAAAAACTGTTTTTT
CASSLDMRGYEKLFF
>TRBD1|15|TRBV6-5|TRBJ2-7|.
TGTGCCAGCAGTCCCGGGACAGGCAGCTCCTACGAGCAGTACTTC
CASSPGTGSSYEQYF
>.|14|TRBV7-9|TRBJ1-2|.
TGTGCCAGCAGCTTAGGGGGGGGTCACTATGGCTACACCTTC
CASSLGGGHYGYTF
>.|12|TRBV2|TRBJ2-3|.
TGTGCCAGCAGGGTTGACAGAGATACGCAGTATTTT
CASRVDRDTQYF